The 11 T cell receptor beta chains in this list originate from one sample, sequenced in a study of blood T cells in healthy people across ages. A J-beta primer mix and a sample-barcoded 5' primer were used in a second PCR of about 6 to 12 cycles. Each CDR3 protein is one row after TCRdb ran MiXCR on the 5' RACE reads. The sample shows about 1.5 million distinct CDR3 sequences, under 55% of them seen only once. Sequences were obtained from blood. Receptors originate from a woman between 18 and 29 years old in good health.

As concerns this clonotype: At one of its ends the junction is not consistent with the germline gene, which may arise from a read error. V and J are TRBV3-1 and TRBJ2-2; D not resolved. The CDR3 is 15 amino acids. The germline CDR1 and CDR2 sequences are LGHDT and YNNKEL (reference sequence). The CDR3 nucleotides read TGTGCCAGCAGCCAAGGGTCAGGTAACATCGGGGAGCTGTTTTTT. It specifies CASSQGSGNIGELFF.

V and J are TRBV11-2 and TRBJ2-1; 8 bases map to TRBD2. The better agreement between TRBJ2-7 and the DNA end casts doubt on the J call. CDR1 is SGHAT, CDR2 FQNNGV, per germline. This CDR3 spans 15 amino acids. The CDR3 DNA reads TGTGCCAGCAGCTTCGTCGGGGGGGCAGCGGTTGAGCAGTACTTC. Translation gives CASSFVGGAAVEQYF.

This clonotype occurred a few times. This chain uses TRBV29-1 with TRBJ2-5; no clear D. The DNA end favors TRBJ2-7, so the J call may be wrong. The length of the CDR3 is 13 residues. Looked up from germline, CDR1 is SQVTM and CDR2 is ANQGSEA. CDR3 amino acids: CSVVGPDVCEQYF. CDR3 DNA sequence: TGCAGCGTTGTTGGACCTGATGTGTGCGAGCAGTACTTC.

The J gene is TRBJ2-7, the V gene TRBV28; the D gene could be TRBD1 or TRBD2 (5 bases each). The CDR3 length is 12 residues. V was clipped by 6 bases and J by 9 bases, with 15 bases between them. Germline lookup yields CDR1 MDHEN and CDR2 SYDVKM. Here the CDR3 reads CASSSGAPGQYF. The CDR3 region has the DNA TGTGCCAGCAGCTCCGGGGCCCCTGGGCAGTACTTC.

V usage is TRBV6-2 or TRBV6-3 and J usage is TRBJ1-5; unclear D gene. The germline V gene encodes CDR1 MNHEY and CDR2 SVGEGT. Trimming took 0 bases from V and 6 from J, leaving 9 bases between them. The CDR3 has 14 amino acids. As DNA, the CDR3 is TGTGCCAGCAGTTACTCGAAGGCCGGTCAGCCCCAGCATTTT. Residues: CASSYSKAGQPQHF.

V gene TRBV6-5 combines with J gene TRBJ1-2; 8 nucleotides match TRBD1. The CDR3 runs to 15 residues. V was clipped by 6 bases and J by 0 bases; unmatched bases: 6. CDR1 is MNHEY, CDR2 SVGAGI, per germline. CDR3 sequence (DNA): TGTGCCAGCAGGACGGACAGGGAATCTAACTATGGCTACACCTTC. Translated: CASRTDRESNYGYTF.

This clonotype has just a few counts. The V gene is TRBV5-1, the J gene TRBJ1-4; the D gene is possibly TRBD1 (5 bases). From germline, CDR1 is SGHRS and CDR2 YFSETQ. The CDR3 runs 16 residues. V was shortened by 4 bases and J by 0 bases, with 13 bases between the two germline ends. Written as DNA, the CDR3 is TGCGCCAGCAGCGCCTTCAGGGCTACAACTAATGAAAAACTGTTTTTT. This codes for CASSAFRATTNEKLFF.

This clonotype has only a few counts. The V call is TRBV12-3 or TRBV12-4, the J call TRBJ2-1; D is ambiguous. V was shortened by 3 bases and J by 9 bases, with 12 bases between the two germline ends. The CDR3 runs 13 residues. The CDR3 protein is CASSLTEGVEQFF. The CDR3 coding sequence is TGTGCCAGCAGTTTGACTGAAGGAGTTGAGCAGTTCTTC.

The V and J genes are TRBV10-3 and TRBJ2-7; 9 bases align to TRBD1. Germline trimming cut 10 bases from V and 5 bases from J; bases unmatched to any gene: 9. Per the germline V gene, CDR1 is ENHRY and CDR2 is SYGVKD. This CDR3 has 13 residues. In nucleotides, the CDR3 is TGTGCCACCGCAGGGACAGGGTCCGACGAGCAGTACGTC. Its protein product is CATAGTGSDEQYV.

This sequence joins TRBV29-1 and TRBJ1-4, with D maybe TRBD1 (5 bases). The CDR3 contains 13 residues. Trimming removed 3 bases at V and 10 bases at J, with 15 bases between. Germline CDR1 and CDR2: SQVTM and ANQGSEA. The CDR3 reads CSVEGPREGKLFF. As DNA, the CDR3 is TGCAGCGTTGAGGGGCCCAGGGAGGGAAAACTGTTTTTT.

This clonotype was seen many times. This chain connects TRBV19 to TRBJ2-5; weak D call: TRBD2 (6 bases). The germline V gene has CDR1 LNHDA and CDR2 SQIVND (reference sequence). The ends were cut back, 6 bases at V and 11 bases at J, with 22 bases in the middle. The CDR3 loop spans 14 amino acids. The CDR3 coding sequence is TGTGCCAGTAGGGCGGGGATGGGATACAATGAGCAGTACTTC. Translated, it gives CASRAGMGYNEQYF.